These 20 T cell receptor beta chains came from one sample sequenced in a study of cytomegalovirus exposure and HLA in healthy donors. PCR was performed using 60 Vbeta and 13 Jbeta primers. Method: immunoSEQ multiplex PCR; TCRdb's copy keeps in-frame clones and lacks some. The sample holds about 80,000 clones, approximately 80% seen once. The sequencing sample was made of PBMCs. The receptor source for this set is a woman in her forties or fifties in good health and CMV-seropositive.

This chain uses TRBV6-5 with TRBJ1-4; the D is unclear. The CDR3 extends over 15 amino acids. The V and J ends lost 0 bases and 8 bases respectively, with 13 bases between them. Germline CDR1 reads MNHEY; CDR2 reads SVGAGI. The CDR3 nucleotides are TGTGCCAGCAGTTACTCCGACATCCCTGGCGAAAAACTGTTTTTT. Translating gives CASSYSDIPGEKLFF.

The chain has TRBV4-2 and TRBJ2-3; possibly TRBD2 for D (6 bases). Germline V CDR1 and CDR2: LGHNA, YNFKEQ. This CDR3 is built from 17 residues. V was shortened by 0 bases and J by 4 bases, with 17 bases between the two germline ends. The CDR3 region has the DNA TGTGCCAGCAGCCAAGACGTTACACTAGCCACCCCAGATACGCAGTATTTT. Translating gives CASSQDVTLATPDTQYF.

The chain carries TRBV30 and TRBJ2-3; the match to TRBD2 covers 8 bases. The CDR3 has 14 residues. The V and J ends lost 4 bases and 3 bases, in that order; junction bases with no gene match: 6. Germline V gene data show CDR1 as GTSNPN and CDR2 as SVGIG (reference sequence). The CDR3 nucleotides are TGTGCCTGGAAGGGACTAGGGCTTACAGATACGCAGTATTTT. Protein: CAWKGLGLTDTQYF. Filled out from reference TRBV30 and TRBJ2-3, the complete variable domain reads SQTIHQWPATLVQPVGSPLSLECTVEGTSNPNLYWYRQAAGRGLQLLFYSVGIGQISSEVPQNLSASRPQDRQFILSSKKLLLSDSGFYLCAWKGLGLTDTQYFGPGTRLTVL.

The chain uses TRBV9 and TRBJ2-1; D unresolved. This CDR3 comprises 15 residues. Trimming cost V 3 bases and J 0 bases, with 10 bases left between them. Germline loops: CDR1 SGDLS, CDR2 YYNGEE. CDR3 coding DNA: TGTGCCAGCAGCGCGCCTATTAGCTCCTACAATGAGCAGTTCTTC. It yields the protein CASSAPISSYNEQFF.

The V gene is TRBV19, the J gene TRBJ1-5; 9 bases agree with TRBD1. Germline V gives CDR1 LNHDA, CDR2 SQIVND (reference sequence). The CDR3 covers 19 residues. V shed 6 bases and J 0 bases; nucleotides not matched to a gene: 15. In DNA, the CDR3 is TGTGCCAGTAGAGCTGACAGGGGGAAGTTGGGCTATAGCAATCAGCCCCAGCATTTT. Protein: CASRADRGKLGYSNQPQHF. The entire variable domain, with the rest obtained from reference TRBV19 and TRBJ1-5, is as follows: DGGITQSPKYLFRKEGQNVTLSCEQNLNHDAMYWYRQDPGQGLRLIYYSQIVNDFQKGDIAEGYSVSREKKESFPLTVTSAQKNPTAFYLCASRADRGKLGYSNQPQHFGDGTRLSIL.

This clone is a singleton in its sample. This rearrangement joins TRBV5-1 to TRBJ2-2; TRBD2 is a possible D gene (6 bases). Germline V gene lookup returns CDR1 SGHRS and CDR2 YFSETQ. CDR3 length: 14 residues. V was clipped by 5 bases and J by 2 bases, with 10 bases between them. The CDR3 bases are TGCGCCAGCAGGGAGGGACCAAACACCGGGGAGCTGTTTTTT. Its translation: CASREGPNTGELFF. The full variable domain, rest sourced from reference TRBV5-1 and TRBJ2-2, is KAGVTQTPRYLIKTRGQQVTLSCSPISGHRSVSWYQQTPGQGLQFLFEYFSETQRNKGNFPGRFSGRQFSNSRSEMNVSTLELGDSALYLCASREGPNTGELFFGEGSRLTVL.

The chain uses TRBV12-5 and TRBJ2-3; D call uncertain. The CDR3 is 12 amino acids. CDR1 and CDR2 from the germline V gene are LGHNT and FRNRAP. V gave up 3 bases and J gave up 6 bases, with 7 bases separating them. CDR3 region: CASGLWADTQYF. The CDR3 DNA sequence: TGTGCTAGTGGTTTATGGGCTGATACGCAGTATTTT.

The J gene is TRBJ2-1, the V gene TRBV5-4; tentatively, D is TRBD2 (6 bases). Per germline, CDR1 SGHNT and CDR2 YYREEE (reference sequence). Trimming removed 3 bases at V and 4 bases at J, with 17 bases between. The CDR3 is 16 residues long. The CDR3 here is CASSSGVAGIYNEQFF. CDR3 nucleotides: TGTGCCAGCAGCTCGGGGGTGGCGGGGATATACAATGAGCAGTTCTTC.

The chain carries TRBV30 and TRBJ1-2; D call uncertain. The V end was cut by 5 bases, the J end by 5 bases, with 9 bases between. Germline V gene sequence: CDR1 GTSNPN, CDR2 SVGIG (reference sequence). The CDR3 length is 11 residues. DNA of the CDR3: TGTGCCTGGGATTTGCAGTATGGCTACACCTTC. Translated: CAWDLQYGYTF.

The chain uses TRBV28 and TRBJ2-7; D is perhaps TRBD1 (5 bases). CDR1 and CDR2 (germline): MDHEN, SYDVKM. The CDR3 is made up of 17 amino acids. V lost 3 bases and J lost 2, with 20 bases in between. CDR3 amino acids: CASSFDSTKDLTYEQYV. CDR3 in DNA: TGTGCCAGCAGTTTCGACAGCACTAAGGATCTAACCTACGAGCAGTACGTC.

The V gene is TRBV4-1, the J gene TRBJ2-5; 8 bases map to TRBD2. CDR1 is MGHRA, CDR2 YSYEKL, per germline. Unmatched junction bases numbered 2, after V lost 3 bases and J lost 5 bases. The CDR3 is 13 residues long. The CDR3: CASSQGLVETQYF. CDR3 coding DNA: TGCGCCAGCAGCCAGGGACTAGTGGAGACCCAGTACTTC.

The chain has TRBV5-1 and TRBJ1-1; no reliable D call. V was cut by 0 bases and J by 7 bases, with 16 bases left in between. The CDR3 has 15 amino acids. Per the germline V gene, CDR1 is SGHRS and CDR2 is YFSETQ. The CDR3 loop reads CASSLESGSRGEAFF. The DNA of the CDR3 is TGCGCCAGCAGCTTGGAATCTGGTTCCCGGGGTGAAGCTTTCTTT.

The V call is TRBV5-1, the J call TRBJ1-1; D is unclear. The CDR3 has 13 amino acids. Trimming removed 4 bases at V and 11 bases at J, with 18 bases between. In germline, CDR1 is SGHRS, CDR2 YFSETQ. CDR3 protein: CASSPFNEGGAFF. The CDR3 DNA reads TGCGCCAGCAGCCCATTCAACGAGGGCGGCGCTTTCTTT.

This rearrangement joins TRBV9 to TRBJ1-4, with 7 bases aligning to TRBD1. Germline values: CDR1 SGDLS, CDR2 YYNGEE. CDR3 length: 15 amino acids. V dropped 2 bases and J dropped 4; count of bases not matched to a gene: 5. The CDR3 protein is CASSVGTAYNEKLFF. The CDR3 nucleotides are TGTGCCAGCAGCGTCGGGACAGCGTATAATGAAAAACTGTTTTTT.

This clone was counted once. This chain uses TRBV19 with TRBJ2-1, with a possible D match to TRBD1 (6 bases). This CDR3 spans 12 amino acids. Germline V gives CDR1 LNHDA, CDR2 SQIVND (reference sequence). Trimming pared 7 bases from V and 7 bases from J, leaving 11 bases between. DNA for the CDR3: TGTGCCAGTAAATTAGGGGGTAATGAGCAGTTCTTC. It is translated as CASKLGGNEQFF.

This clone was seen a single time. The gene calls are TRBV5-3 and TRBJ2-7; 8 nucleotides agree with TRBD2. TRBV5-3 belongs to the ORF category, with a function that is uncertain. J was trimmed by 6 bases and V by 4 bases; bases with no gene match: 18. This CDR3 has 17 residues. CDR3 bases: TGTGCCAGAAGCCCCTCATCGGGAGGGCCCTCGAAGTCCGAGCAGTACGTC. It codes for CARSPSSGGPSKSEQYV.

The chain links TRBV19 to TRBJ1-2, with D hard to call. The CDR3 contains 14 residues. Germline CDR1 and CDR2: LNHDA and SQIVND (reference sequence). V lost 0 bases, J lost 4 bases, and 9 bases lay in between. CDR3 sequence (DNA): TGTGCCAGTAGTATAGAACACCTTTTCTATGGCTACACCTTC. It encodes CASSIEHLFYGYTF.

CDR3 residues: CASSPRTGEYNEQFF. The CDR3 DNA follows: TGTGCCAGCAGTCCCCGGACAGGGGAATACAATGAGCAGTTCTTC. The chain uses TRBV6-1 and TRBJ2-1, with 9 bases that match TRBD1. The CDR3 runs 15 residues. CDR1 and CDR2 (germline): MNHNS, SASEGT. The V gene end was trimmed by 5 bases and the J gene end by 4 bases; junction bases not matched to a gene: 6.

The rearrangement links TRBV5-6 to TRBJ2-4, with 7 nucleotides matching TRBD1. J was trimmed by 9 bases and V by 0 bases; bases with no gene match: 15. Germline loops: CDR1 SGHDT, CDR2 YYEEEE. The CDR3 consists of 17 residues. Written as DNA, the CDR3 is TGTGCCAGCAGCTTGGCCTTGACAGGGATTTATAGAAGCATTCAGTACTTC. Translated, it gives CASSLALTGIYRSIQYF.

This chain links TRBV7-8 with TRBJ2-3; 10 bases align to TRBD2. Germline V gene sequence: CDR1 SGHVS, CDR2 FQNEAQ. Trimming took 4 bases from V and 4 from J; bases not matched to a gene: 5. The CDR3 is 15 amino acids. The CDR3 region is CASSSLAGVADTQYF. Here the CDR3 DNA reads TGTGCCAGCAGCTCCCTAGCGGGAGTGGCAGATACGCAGTATTTT.